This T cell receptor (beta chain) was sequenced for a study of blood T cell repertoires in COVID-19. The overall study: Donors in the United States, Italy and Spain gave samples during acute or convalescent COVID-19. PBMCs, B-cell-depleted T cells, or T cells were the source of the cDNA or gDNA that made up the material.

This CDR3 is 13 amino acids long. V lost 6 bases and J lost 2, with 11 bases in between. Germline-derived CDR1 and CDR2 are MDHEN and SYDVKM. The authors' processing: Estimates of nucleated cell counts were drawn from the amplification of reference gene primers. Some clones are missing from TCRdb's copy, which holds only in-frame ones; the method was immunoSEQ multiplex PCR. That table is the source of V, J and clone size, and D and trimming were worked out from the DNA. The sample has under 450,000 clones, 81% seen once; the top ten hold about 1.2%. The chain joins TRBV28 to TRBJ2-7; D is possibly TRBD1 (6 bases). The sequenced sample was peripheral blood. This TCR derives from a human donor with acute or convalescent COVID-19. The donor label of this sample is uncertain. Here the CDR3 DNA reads TGTGCCAGCAGCTACAGGGTACCCTACGAGCAGTACTTC. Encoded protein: CASSYRVPYEQYF. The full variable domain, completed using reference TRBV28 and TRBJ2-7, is DVKVTQSSRYLVKRTGEKVFLECVQDMDHENMFWYRQDPGLGLRLIYFSYDVKMKEKGDIPEGYSVSREKKERFSLILESASTNQTSMYLCASSYRVPYEQYFGPGTRLTVT.